This T cell receptor beta chain was recovered during a study of T cell responses to AZD1222 COVID-19 vaccine. Assay: immunoSEQ multiplex PCR; the TCRdb copy retains only in-frame clones and omits some. The data show approximately 170,000 clones, under 95% seen once. The germline gives CDR1 KGHDR, CDR2 SFDVKD. Trimming took 1 base from V and 2 from J; bases not matched to a gene: 6. CDR3 length equals 17 residues. This specimen was peripheral blood, taken on day 0 of AZD1222 vaccination. The sequence was obtained from an adult in good health. The rearrangement links TRBV24-1 to TRBJ2-1, with 8 nucleotides matching TRBD2. The CDR3: CATSDFGREDTYNEQFF. CDR3 DNA sequence: TGTGCCACCAGTGATTTCGGGCGGGAGGACACCTACAATGAGCAGTTCTTC.